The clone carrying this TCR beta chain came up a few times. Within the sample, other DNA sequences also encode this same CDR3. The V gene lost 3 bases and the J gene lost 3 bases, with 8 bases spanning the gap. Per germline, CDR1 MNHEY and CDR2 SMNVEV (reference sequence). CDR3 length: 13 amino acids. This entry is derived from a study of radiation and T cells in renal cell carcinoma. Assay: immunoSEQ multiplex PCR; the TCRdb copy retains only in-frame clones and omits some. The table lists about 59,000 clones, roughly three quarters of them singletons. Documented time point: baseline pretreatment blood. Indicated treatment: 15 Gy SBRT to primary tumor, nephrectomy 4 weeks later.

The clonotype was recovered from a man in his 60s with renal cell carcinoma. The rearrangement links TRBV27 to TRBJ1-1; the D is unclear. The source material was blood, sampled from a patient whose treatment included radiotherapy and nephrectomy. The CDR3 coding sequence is TGTGCCAGCAGTTTCGCCGGGGACACTGAAGCTTTCTTT. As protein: CASSFAGDTEAFF.